The sequence of this TCR beta chain was determined in a study of T cells in Graves' hyperthyroidism and ophthalmopathy. Notes on the study in general: Ophthalmopathy stood apart from stable hyperthyroidism in a 13 V-J model.

Note on this clonotype: Its antigen is still unknown.

Amplified TCR beta CDR3 regions came from RNA transcripts. The study used the HTBI primer set for a first-round RT-PCR of the TCR CDR3. TCRdb used MiXCR to reprocess the multiplex PCR reads, holding one entry per CDR3 protein. The sample includes around 430,000 distinct CDR3 sequences, under 15% of them seen just once. V was trimmed by 1 base and J by 3 bases, leaving 5 bases between them. Germline CDR1 SGHRS, CDR2 YFSETQ. The CDR3 has 13 amino acids. The sequenced sample consisted of blood. This TCR came from a woman between 25 and 40 years old with Graves' hyperthyroidism. The chain joins TRBV5-1 to TRBJ1-3, with unresolved D. This CDR3 reads CASSLIRGNTIYF. The CDR3 region has the DNA TGCGCCAGCAGCTTGATACGTGGAAACACCATATATTTT.